Each of the 25 T cell receptor beta chains below was sequenced from the same sample in a study of neoadjuvant anti-PD-1 for oral cavity cancer. Time point denoted: after neoadjuvant nivolumab, at surgical resection. Clones were read by immunoSEQ multiplex PCR, and TCRdb kept only the in-frame ones, dropping some. The table has about 37,000 clones, roughly two fifths seen once. Specimen: tumor tissue, collected after nivolumab (anti-PD-1) treatment. These receptor sequences come from a person aged 40 to 85 with oral cavity squamous cell carcinoma.

The genes are TRBV7-4 and TRBJ2-7; no clear D. Per germline, CDR1 SGHVT and CDR2 SQSDAQ. Trimming left V 0 bases short and J 5 bases short, with 11 bases between. This CDR3 has 14 amino acids. This chain's CDR3 is CASSLALVGNEQYF. CDR3 DNA sequence: TGTGCCAGCAGCTTAGCGCTTGTGGGAAACGAGCAGTACTTC. The variable domain in full, completed from reference TRBV7-4 and TRBJ2-7, reads GAGVSQSPRYKVAKRGRDVALRCDSISGHVTLYWYRQTLGQGSEVLTYSQSDAQRDKSGRPSGRFSAERPERSVSTLKIQRTEQGDSAVYLCASSLALVGNEQYFGPGTRLTVT.

The CDR3 nucleotides are TGCGCCAGCAGCTTGACGGGACAGGGCTATGGCTACACCTTC. Translation: CASSLTGQGYGYTF. This chain joins TRBV5-1 and TRBJ1-2; TRBD1 aligns across 9 bases. Germline V gene sequence: CDR1 SGHRS, CDR2 YFSETQ. The length of the CDR3 is 14 residues. V lost 1 base to trimming and J lost 4 bases; unmatched junction nucleotides: 2.

This clone has a single count. The V call is TRBV11-3, the J call TRBJ2-1; 9 bases match TRBD1. The germline gives CDR1 SGHNT, CDR2 YENEEA. V shed 0 bases, J shed 7 bases, and the junction held 4 bases outside the gene matches. The CDR3 consists of 15 residues. The CDR3 sequence is CASSLDFGTGNEQFF. The CDR3 DNA reads TGTGCCAGCAGCTTAGATTTCGGGACAGGGAATGAGCAGTTCTTC.

This clone was seen a handful of times. This chain links TRBV18 with TRBJ1-1, with 8 bases identical to TRBD1. This CDR3 has 16 amino acids. Per germline, CDR1 KGHSH and CDR2 LQKENI. V was clipped by 3 bases and J by 0 bases; unmatched bases: 6. The CDR3 here is CASSPAGQGLNTEAFF. DNA of the CDR3: TGTGCCAGCTCACCGGCAGGACAGGGACTGAACACTGAAGCTTTCTTT. The whole variable domain, filled in from reference TRBV18 and TRBJ1-1, reads NAGVMQNPRHLVRRRGQEARLRCSPMKGHSHVYWYRQLPEEGLKFMVYLQKENIIDESGMPKERFSAEFPKEGPSILRIQQVVRGDSAAYFCASSPAGQGLNTEAFFGQGTRLTVV.

The gene calls are TRBV4-1 and TRBJ2-7; D perhaps matches TRBD1 (5 bases). The CDR3 has 13 amino acids. Looked up from germline, CDR1 is MGHRA and CDR2 is YSYEKL. Trimming took 0 bases from V and 3 from J, leaving 6 bases between them. The chain's CDR3 is CASSQDQGYEQYF. In nucleotides, the CDR3 is TGCGCCAGCAGCCAAGACCAGGGCTACGAGCAGTACTTC.

A few counts support this clone. V is TRBV16 and J is TRBJ1-4; no clear D gene. Germline V gene data show CDR1 as KGHSY and CDR2 as FQNENV. The CDR3 is 16 residues long. The V end lost 7 bases, the J end lost 2 bases, and 17 bases lay between the germline ends. CDR3 sequence (DNA): TGTGCCAGCATCGCGACTAAATCTGGGACTAATGAAAAACTGTTTTTT. Translated: CASIATKSGTNEKLFF.

This clone came up many times. This chain joins TRBV18 and TRBJ1-1; the match to TRBD1 covers 7 bases. CDR1 and CDR2 from the germline V gene are KGHSH and LQKENI. This CDR3 comprises 15 residues. The ends lost 2 bases at V and 3 bases at J; junction bases unmatched: 6. The CDR3 loop is CASSPVGTDYTEAFF. CDR3 DNA sequence: TGTGCCAGCTCACCAGTGGGGACAGATTACACTGAAGCTTTCTTT.

This clone has more than one count but fewer than ten. The chain has TRBV6-5 and TRBJ2-5, with D unclear. The V gene lost 7 bases and the J gene lost 5 bases, with 8 bases spanning the gap. CDR1 is MNHEY, CDR2 SVGAGI, per germline. The CDR3 length is 11 residues. CDR3 sequence (DNA): TGTGCCAGCACCCTAGAGGAGACCCAGTACTTC. Translated, it gives CASTLEETQYF.

This clone has only a few counts. J is TRBJ1-1 and V is TRBV7-8; D remains ambiguous. Germline loops: CDR1 SGHVS, CDR2 FQNEAQ. With 1 base removed from V and 4 bases from J, the gap between germline ends came to 10 bases. The CDR3 length is 14 residues. In DNA, the CDR3 is TGTGCCAGCAGCTTAGTCGGCTGGCCCACTGAAGCTTTCTTT. This encodes CASSLVGWPTEAFF.

The chain is built from TRBV28 and TRBJ1-2; maybe TRBD1 (5 bases). Germline V gene sequence: CDR1 MDHEN, CDR2 SYDVKM. The V end was cut by 2 bases, the J end by 3 bases, with 13 bases between. There are 15 residues in the CDR3. The CDR3 sequence: CASSLIDRQYYGYTF. In DNA, the CDR3 is TGTGCCAGCAGTTTAATAGATCGACAGTACTATGGCTACACCTTC.

This clone has only a few counts. J is TRBJ1-1 and V is TRBV29-1, with D perhaps TRBD1 (5 bases). The CDR3 length is 13 residues. Germline V gene lookup returns CDR1 SQVTM and CDR2 ANQGSEA. Trimming pared 3 bases from V and 1 base from J, leaving 9 bases between. The CDR3: CSVEGGRNTEAFF. CDR3 sequence (DNA): TGCAGCGTTGAGGGGGGTAGGAACACTGAAGCTTTCTTT.

This clone appeared a few times. This chain links TRBV5-1 with TRBJ1-3; D unresolved. The length of the CDR3 is 16 residues. V gave up 1 base and J gave up 0 bases, with 11 bases separating them. Germline CDR1 and CDR2: SGHRS and YFSETQ. CDR3 sequence reads: CASSLNTGNSGNTIYF. The CDR3 coding sequence is TGCGCCAGCAGCTTGAATACGGGGAACTCTGGAAACACCATATATTTT. Variable domain in full (rest from reference TRBV5-1 and TRBJ1-3): KAGVTQTPRYLIKTRGQQVTLSCSPISGHRSVSWYQQTPGQGLQFLFEYFSETQRNKGNFPGRFSGRQFSNSRSEMNVSTLELGDSALYLCASSLNTGNSGNTIYFGEGSWLTVV.

The chain links TRBV5-1 to TRBJ1-1; D remains unclear. The CDR3 is made up of 14 amino acids. The germline V gene has CDR1 SGHRS and CDR2 YFSETQ. With 2 bases removed from V and 0 bases from J, the gap between germline ends came to 8 bases. This CDR3 is CASSFGWMNTEAFF. The CDR3 bases are TGCGCCAGCAGCTTTGGCTGGATGAACACTGAAGCTTTCTTT.

The CDR3 sequence is CASSILRGRSTGELFF. The CDR3 bases are TGTGCCAGTAGTATTTTGAGGGGGCGGAGCACCGGGGAGCTGTTTTTT. The gene calls are TRBV19 and TRBJ2-2, with TRBD1 matching 7 bases. The germline gives CDR1 LNHDA, CDR2 SQIVND (reference sequence). The CDR3 spans 16 residues. Germline trimming cut 3 bases from V and 4 bases from J; bases unmatched to any gene: 8.

The J gene is TRBJ2-2, the V gene TRBV9; D is uncertain. The germline V and J ends were trimmed by 1 base and 2 bases, with 3 bases remaining between them. This CDR3 has 13 residues. From germline, CDR1 is SGDLS and CDR2 YYNGEE. The CDR3: CASSVSNTGELFF. In nucleotides, the CDR3 is TGTGCCAGCAGCGTATCTAACACCGGGGAGCTGTTTTTT. Supplemented by reference TRBV9 and TRBJ2-2, the full variable domain reads DSGVTQTPKHLITATGQRVTLRCSPRSGDLSVYWYQQSLDQGLQFLIQYYNGEERAKGNILERFSAQQFPDLHSELNLSSLELGDSALYFCASSVSNTGELFFGEGSRLTVL.

V and J are TRBV11-2 and TRBJ1-4, with 7 nucleotides matching TRBD1. Trimming took 1 base from V and 5 from J; bases not matched to a gene: 7. The CDR3 runs 16 residues. Germline V gives CDR1 SGHAT, CDR2 FQNNGV. The CDR3 region is CASSLVRGQGNEKLFF. The CDR3 DNA follows: TGTGCCAGCAGCTTAGTTAGGGGGCAGGGGAATGAAAAACTGTTTTTT. Full variable domain (rest looked up from reference TRBV11-2 and TRBJ1-4): EAGVAQSPRYKIIEKRQSVAFWCNPISGHATLYWYQQILGQGPKLLIQFQNNGVVDDSQLPKDRFSAERLKGVDSTLKIQPAKLEDSAVYLCASSLVRGQGNEKLFFGSGTQLSVL.

This sequence joins TRBV9 and TRBJ2-2, with D tentatively TRBD1 or TRBD2 (5 bases each). This CDR3 has 15 residues. The V end lost 3 bases, the J end lost 0 bases, and 9 bases lay between the germline ends. CDR1 is SGDLS and CDR2 is YYNGEE in the germline V gene. CDR3 in DNA: TGTGCCAGCAGCGCCGGGACGACGAACACCGGGGAGCTGTTTTTT. Translation: CASSAGTTNTGELFF.

The J gene is TRBJ1-3, the V gene TRBV6-6, with D uncertain. CDR1 is MNHNY and CDR2 is SVGAGI in the germline V gene (reference sequence). The CDR3 is 14 residues long. Trimming removed 0 bases at V and 2 bases at J, with 5 bases between. The CDR3 DNA reads as TGTGCCAGCAGTTACTCGCAGGCTGGAAACACCATATATTTT. Translated, it gives CASSYSQAGNTIYF.

This clone was seen just once. This chain links TRBV6-1 with TRBJ1-2; D might be TRBD1 (5 bases). The V gene lost 4 bases and the J gene lost 7 bases, with 16 bases spanning the gap. In germline, CDR1 is MNHNS, CDR2 SASEGT. The CDR3 sequence is 14 residues long. CDR3 sequence reads: CASSVRGWSVGYTF. The CDR3 bases are TGTGCCAGCAGTGTTAGGGGCTGGTCGGTTGGCTACACCTTC.

V and J are TRBV9 and TRBJ1-2; unclear D gene. The CDR3 has 12 residues. V gave up 0 bases and J gave up 10 bases, with 10 bases separating them. In germline, CDR1 is SGDLS, CDR2 YYNGEE. The CDR3 here is CASSVDGVVYTF. Written as DNA, the CDR3 is TGTGCCAGCAGCGTAGATGGGGTGGTCTACACCTTC.

The table lists this clone with a few counts. The genes are TRBV4-1 and TRBJ2-7; D is unresolved. Germline values: CDR1 MGHRA, CDR2 YSYEKL. This CDR3 is 14 amino acids long. The germline V and J ends were trimmed by 2 bases and 0 bases, with 8 bases remaining between them. The CDR3 region has the DNA TGCGCCAGCAGCCAACCAGAGACCTCCTACGAGCAGTACTTC. Translating it yields CASSQPETSYEQYF.

V and J are TRBV5-1 and TRBJ1-3, with 7 nucleotides matching TRBD1. The CDR3 consists of 15 residues. CDR1 and CDR2 (germline): SGHRS, YFSETQ. J was trimmed by 0 bases and V by 4 bases; bases with no gene match: 4. CDR3 sequence (DNA): TGCGCCAGCAGCGGGGGGGACAGCTCTGGAAACACCATATATTTT. Its protein is CASSGGDSSGNTIYF.

This clone showed up many times. The J gene is TRBJ2-1, the V gene TRBV28; D gene uncertain. The V gene lost 3 bases and the J gene lost 5 bases, with 5 bases spanning the gap. Germline V CDR1 and CDR2: MDHEN, SYDVKM. The CDR3 runs 12 residues. CDR3 bases: TGTGCCAGCAGTTTGCGGCACAATGAGCAGTTCTTC. It translates to CASSLRHNEQFF.

The V call is TRBV25-1, the J call TRBJ2-6; D unclear. This CDR3 comprises 16 residues. Germline CDR1 MGHDK, CDR2 SYGVNS. V gave up 3 bases and J gave up 2 bases, with 11 bases separating them. The CDR3 coding sequence is TGTGCCAGCAGTGACTGGACCACTCCTGGGGCCAACGTCCTGACTTTC. Protein product: CASSDWTTPGANVLTF.

V and J are TRBV7-6 and TRBJ2-7, with D possibly called TRBD1 or TRBD2 (5 bases each). The V end was cut by 1 base, the J end by 7 bases, with 11 bases between. Germline assignment: CDR1 SGHVS and CDR2 FNYEAQ. The CDR3 runs 13 residues. CDR3 nucleotides: TGTGCCAGCAGCTTAGAGGAGGCAGGGGAGCAGTACTTC. Amino acid sequence: CASSLEEAGEQYF. The whole variable domain, remainder taken from reference TRBV7-6 and TRBJ2-7, is GAGVSQSPRYKVTKRGQDVALRCDPISGHVSLYWYRQALGQGPEFLTYFNYEAQQDKSGLPNDRFSAERPEGSISTLTIQRTEQRDSAMYRCASSLEEAGEQYFGPGTRLTVT.